The 21 T cell receptor beta chains in this list originate from one sample, sequenced in a study of blood T cell repertoires in COVID-19. The method was immunoSEQ multiplex PCR; TCRdb's version includes in-frame clones alone and lacks a portion of them. The sample lists about 340,000 clones, more than 75% seen once, with around 3.5% in the top ten. The sequenced sample consisted of peripheral blood. The receptors stem from a woman aged 18-35 years who had recovered from COVID-19.

The chain joins TRBV7-2 to TRBJ1-1; 7 positions match TRBD1. CDR3 length equals 16 residues. V lost 4 bases and J lost 0; bases outside the gene matches: 8. The germline V gene encodes CDR1 SGHTA and CDR2 FQGNSA. The chain's CDR3 is CASSSSGGSLNTEAFF. The CDR3, as DNA: TGTGCCAGCAGCTCATCAGGGGGGTCGCTGAACACTGAAGCTTTCTTT.

J is TRBJ2-1 and V is TRBV5-1; 7 bases map to TRBD2. The CDR3 sequence is 15 residues long. Looked up from germline, CDR1 is SGHRS and CDR2 is YFSETQ. Trimming removed 2 bases from V and 5 bases from J; junction bases left unmatched: 7. The CDR3 protein is CASSFNGRSNNEQFF. CDR3 DNA sequence: TGCGCCAGCAGCTTTAACGGGAGGTCCAACAATGAGCAGTTCTTC. Full variable domain (outside the CDR3, taken from reference TRBV5-1 and TRBJ2-1): KAGVTQTPRYLIKTRGQQVTLSCSPISGHRSVSWYQQTPGQGLQFLFEYFSETQRNKGNFPGRFSGRQFSNSRSEMNVSTLELGDSALYLCASSFNGRSNNEQFFGPGTRLTVL.

The chain uses TRBV7-2 and TRBJ2-5; 10 nucleotides match TRBD2. Germline V gene data show CDR1 as SGHTA and CDR2 as FQGNSA. The CDR3 spans 14 residues. J gave up 5 bases and V 4 bases, and 4 bases lay outside the gene matches. CDR3 sequence: CASSWGLAWETQYF. In DNA, the CDR3 is TGTGCCAGCAGCTGGGGACTAGCGTGGGAGACCCAGTACTTC.

This chain joins TRBV10-3 and TRBJ2-5; 7 bases agree with TRBD2. With V trimmed by 8 bases and J by 5 bases, 17 bases remained unmatched. There are 16 residues in the CDR3. The V gene's germline CDR1 is ENHRY and CDR2 SYGVKD. CDR3 coding DNA: TGTGCCATCCCCCGGGCTAGCGGAGCCCTGATGGAGACCCAGTACTTC. Its translation: CAIPRASGALMETQYF.

The chain joins TRBV2 to TRBJ1-1; 7 positions agree with TRBD1. The CDR3 runs to 12 residues. Germline V lookup: CDR1 SNHLY, CDR2 FYNNEI. V lost 6 bases to trimming and J lost 6 bases; unmatched junction nucleotides: 4. This CDR3 reads CASSSQGPEAFF. In DNA form, the CDR3 reads TGTGCCAGCAGCTCACAGGGGCCTGAAGCTTTCTTT.

This clone came up once. The V gene is TRBV21-1, the J gene TRBJ1-1; the DNA was not used to check the table's D call, TRBD1. TRBV21-1 is a documented pseudogene. The CDR3 contains 17 residues. The CDR3 region has the DNA TGTGCCAGCAGCAAAATTCTCACCGGGACAGAGAACACTGAAGCTTTCTTT. Translating gives CASSKILTGTENTEAFF.

The chain combines TRBV11-2 with TRBJ1-4; 9 bases fit TRBD1. Germline V gene data show CDR1 as SGHAT and CDR2 as FQNNGV. With 3 bases clipped from V and 0 bases from J, the junction kept 11 bases outside the gene matches. This CDR3 is 19 amino acids long. The CDR3 DNA reads TGTGCCAGCAGCTTGTCGCCGGGACAGGGATGGTCAACTAATGAAAAACTGTTTTTT. It is translated as CASSLSPGQGWSTNEKLFF. Variable domain in full (rest from reference TRBV11-2 and TRBJ1-4): EAGVAQSPRYKIIEKRQSVAFWCNPISGHATLYWYQQILGQGPKLLIQFQNNGVVDDSQLPKDRFSAERLKGVDSTLKIQPAKLEDSAVYLCASSLSPGQGWSTNEKLFFGSGTQLSVL.

The chain is built from TRBV11-3 and TRBJ2-1; 13 bases match TRBD2. The CDR3 runs to 17 residues. Trimming took 0 bases from V and 7 from J; bases not matched to a gene: 6. Germline loops: CDR1 SGHNT, CDR2 YENEEA. CDR3 sequence (DNA): TGTGCCAGCAGCTTAGATCTACCACTAGCGGGAGGGAATGAGCAGTTCTTC. It encodes CASSLDLPLAGGNEQFF.

This clone occurred a few times. The rearrangement joins TRBV4-3 to TRBJ1-1; D not certain. Trimming shortened V by 2 bases and J by 1 base, and 14 bases separated the two germline ends. The CDR3 covers 16 residues. Germline values: CDR1 LGHNA, CDR2 YSLEER. The CDR3 DNA follows: TGCGCCAGCAGCCAATGGGCCTCCACACGGAACACTGAAGCTTTCTTT. Translation gives CASSQWASTRNTEAFF.

The chain combines TRBV30 with TRBJ2-1, with D possibly matching TRBD2 (5 bases). V gave up 3 bases and J gave up 0 bases, with 12 bases separating them. This CDR3 contains 15 residues. Germline CDR1 is GTSNPN and CDR2 is SVGIG (reference sequence). Here the CDR3 DNA reads TGTGCCTGGAGGGGTAGCGCAGTCTCCTACAATGAGCAGTTCTTC. Protein sequence: CAWRGSAVSYNEQFF.

The V call is TRBV24-1, the J call TRBJ1-1, with D perhaps TRBD1 (6 bases). The CDR3 loop spans 13 amino acids. Trimming took off 3 bases at V and 7 bases at J, with 11 bases between the two ends. CDR1 and CDR2 (germline): KGHDR, SFDVKD. The CDR3 here is CATSDTPTGEAFF. The CDR3 DNA sequence: TGTGCCACCAGTGATACCCCGACAGGTGAAGCTTTCTTT.

Only one count was recorded for this clone. J is TRBJ2-3 and V is TRBV7-2, with 8 bases lining up with TRBD2. From germline, CDR1 is SGHTA and CDR2 FQGNSA. J was trimmed by 8 bases and V by 5 bases; bases with no gene match: 9. This CDR3 spans 14 amino acids. The CDR3 protein is CASSKSGSGTTQYF. CDR3 DNA sequence: TGTGCCAGCAGCAAGAGCGGGAGCGGTACTACGCAGTATTTT. The full variable domain, its missing parts supplied by reference TRBV7-2 and TRBJ2-3, is GAGVSQSPSNKVTEKGKDVELRCDPISGHTALYWYRQSLGQGLEFLIYFQGNSAPDKSGLPSDRFSAERTGGSVSTLTIQRTQQEDSAVYLCASSKSGSGTTQYFGPGTRLTVL.

The V and J genes are TRBV19 and TRBJ2-1, with 12 positions matching TRBD2. The CDR3 consists of 16 residues. Germline CDR1 LNHDA, CDR2 SQIVND (reference sequence). Unmatched junction bases numbered 5, after V lost 5 bases and J lost 3 bases. The CDR3 DNA follows: TGTGCCAGTAGTTCACTAGCGGGAGGACTCTACAATGAGCAGTTCTTC. Translated: CASSSLAGGLYNEQFF.

DNA of the CDR3: TGCGCCAGCAGCTTGGGTCGGAGCTCCTACAATGAGCAGTTCTTC. The encoded protein is CASSLGRSSYNEQFF. The chain combines TRBV5-1 with TRBJ2-1; D remains ambiguous. The CDR3 sequence is 15 residues long. Trimming pared 0 bases from V and 0 bases from J, leaving 7 bases between. Germline CDR1 reads SGHRS; CDR2 reads YFSETQ.

V and J are TRBV2 and TRBJ2-7; D is perhaps TRBD1 (5 bases). This CDR3 contains 17 residues. Trimming pared 5 bases from V and 3 bases from J, leaving 23 bases between. In germline, CDR1 is SNHLY, CDR2 FYNNEI. CDR3 protein: CASSPGPSHGRRYEQYV. CDR3 in DNA: TGTGCCAGCAGTCCAGGGCCAAGCCATGGTCGCCGCTACGAGCAGTACGTC.

The chain joins TRBV10-1 to TRBJ1-3; maybe TRBD1 (5 bases). CDR1 and CDR2 from the germline V gene are WNHNN and SYGVQD (reference sequence). The CDR3 loop spans 14 amino acids. Trimming shortened V by 10 bases and J by 0 bases, and 13 bases separated the two germline ends. For the CDR3, the DNA is TGCGCCATGAGGGGCGGGATCTCTGGAAACACCATATATTTT. Its translation: CAMRGGISGNTIYF.

The chain has TRBV24-1 and TRBJ2-7; 10 bases line up with TRBD1. V was clipped by 5 bases and J by 6 bases; unmatched bases: 15. The CDR3 spans 17 residues. Germline CDR1 is KGHDR and CDR2 is SFDVKD. The CDR3 DNA sequence: TGTGCCACCAGTGTCCCCCCCGGGACAGGGGTTTTCTGCGAGCAGTACGTC. This sequence encodes CATSVPPGTGVFCEQYV.

J is TRBJ1-2 and V is TRBV19; no firm D call. V was cut by 3 bases and J by 0 bases, with 14 bases left in between. Germline V lookup: CDR1 LNHDA, CDR2 SQIVND (reference sequence). The CDR3 totals 16 residues. CDR3 nucleotide sequence: TGTGCCAGTAGTATCCCTAACCCCGAGACTAACTATGGCTACACCTTC. Translating gives CASSIPNPETNYGYTF.

This chain joins TRBV23-1 and TRBJ2-3; 7 bases line up with TRBD2. TRBV23-1 is annotated as an ORF whose role is uncertain. J lost 0 bases, V lost 9 bases, and 9 bases had no gene match. The CDR3 is 15 amino acids. CDR3 in DNA: TGCGCCAGTAAAGATAGCGGGTATAGCACAGATACGCAGTATTTT. Its translation is CASKDSGYSTDTQYF.

This chain connects TRBV29-1 to TRBJ1-2; a possible D gene is TRBD1 (6 bases). CDR3 length equals 18 residues. Trimming left V 3 bases short and J 5 bases short, with 28 bases between. CDR1 is SQVTM, CDR2 ANQGSEA, per germline. The CDR3 spells CSVEWGQGGAEVQYGYTF. The CDR3 DNA follows: TGCAGCGTTGAGTGGGGGCAGGGAGGGGCCGAAGTCCAGTATGGCTACACCTTC.

The rearrangement uses TRBV20-1 and TRBJ1-2, with a weak D call TRBD1 (6 bases). CDR1 is DFQATT, CDR2 SNEGSKA, per germline (reference sequence). CDR3 length equals 12 residues. Trimming stripped 3 bases from V and 7 bases from J, with 12 bases between. In DNA form, the CDR3 reads TGCAGTGCTAGTTACAGGGAGGGTGGCTACACCTTC. Its protein is CSASYREGGYTF.